This passage covers 29 T cell receptor beta chains from one sample sequenced in a study of identical twins. Via MiXCR, TCRdb re-called the 5' RACE reads, giving one row per CDR3 protein. The sample carries fewer than 450,000 distinct CDR3 sequences, 7% to 9.5% recorded once. The sample taken for sequencing was naive T cells sorted from blood. The receptors come from a woman aged 45-65 years in good health.

The chain is built from TRBV12-3 or TRBV12-4 and TRBJ2-7, with 11 positions matching TRBD2. With V trimmed by 4 bases and J by 3 bases, 5 bases remained unmatched. The CDR3 consists of 15 residues. The CDR3 sequence: CASSWGLAAVYEQYF. The CDR3, as DNA: TGTGCCAGCAGTTGGGGACTAGCGGCCGTCTACGAGCAGTACTTC.

This clonotype came up a few times. The rearrangement uses TRBV7-8 and TRBJ2-2; possibly TRBD1 for D (6 bases). There are 17 residues in the CDR3. The V end was cut by 5 bases, the J end by 0 bases, with 16 bases between. CDR1 and CDR2 (germline): SGHVS, FQNEAQ. CDR3 sequence: CASSAPSGEANTGELFF. For the CDR3, the DNA is TGTGCCAGCAGCGCCCCCTCAGGGGAAGCGAACACCGGGGAGCTGTTTTTT.

A few counts support this clonotype. The V gene is TRBV7-8, the J gene TRBJ2-7, with 7 bases aligning to TRBD1. The germline CDR1 and CDR2 sequences are SGHVS and FQNEAQ. There are 15 residues in the CDR3. V shed 4 bases and J 2 bases; nucleotides not matched to a gene: 8. In DNA form, the CDR3 reads TGTGCCAGCAGCTCGATAGGCGGACAGGCCTACGAGCAGTACGTC. It translates to CASSSIGGQAYEQYV.

In its sample, this clonotype was seen a few times. J is TRBJ1-4 and V is TRBV5-5; 10 bases agree with TRBD1. The CDR3 extends over 20 amino acids. Germline V gene data show CDR1 as SGHKS and CDR2 as YYEKEE (reference sequence). The J segment lost 3 bases and the V segment lost 2 bases, leaving 16 bases of the junction unmatched. The CDR3 DNA is TGTGCCAGCAGCTTTTCCTTGGAGACAGGGGGCCGTGTCTCTAATGAAAAACTGTTTTTT. Translating it yields CASSFSLETGGRVSNEKLFF.

This clonotype has a handful of counts. The V gene is TRBV20-1, the J gene TRBJ1-6; D might be TRBD1 (5 bases). Germline CDR1 and CDR2: DFQATT and SNEGSKA (reference sequence). The CDR3 runs to 15 residues. Trimming took 1 base from V and 11 from J, leaving 18 bases between them. The CDR3 reads CSARAGFRGSTPLHF. CDR3 bases: TGCAGTGCTAGAGCCGGTTTTAGGGGATCTACACCCCTCCACTTT.

This clonotype was recorded a few times. This may stem from a read error, because a much larger clone lies one nucleotide away. The conserved closing phenylalanine or tryptophan is absent in this CDR3, likely reflecting a read error. The chain joins TRBV12-3 or TRBV12-4 to TRBJ2-7; D is perhaps TRBD2 (6 bases). Trimming removed 1 base from V and 6 bases from J, with 7 bases in between. The CDR3 totals 12 residues. This CDR3 is CASSLGLGEQYD. The DNA of the CDR3 is TGTGCCAGCAGTTTAGGACTAGGCGAGCAGTACGAC.

CDR3 sequence: CASSFRESTDTQYF. The CDR3 region has the DNA TGTGCCAGCAGTTTTAGGGAAAGCACAGATACGCAGTATTTT. The J gene is TRBJ2-3, the V gene TRBV27; no firm D call. This CDR3 has 14 amino acids. V dropped 3 bases and J dropped 0 bases, with 7 bases sitting between them. The germline gives CDR1 MNHEY, CDR2 SMNVEV (reference sequence).

The chain recombines TRBV5-8 with TRBJ2-4; D perhaps matches TRBD1 (5 bases). The CDR3 covers 16 residues. The V gene lost 0 bases and the J gene lost 4 bases, with 14 bases spanning the gap. The V gene's germline CDR1 is SGHTS and CDR2 YDEGEE. CDR3 bases: TGTGCCAGCAGCTTGGTAACAGGCTTTCCTAAAAACATTCAGTACTTC. Amino acids: CASSLVTGFPKNIQYF.

Only a few counts were recorded for this clonotype. V usage is TRBV11-2 and J usage is TRBJ1-6; the D is unclear. The germline CDR1 and CDR2 sequences are SGHAT and FQNNGV. This CDR3 contains 13 residues. Trimming took 2 bases from V and 13 from J, leaving 12 bases between them. DNA for the CDR3: TGTGCCAGCAGCTTACTGTCAGAGCAGCCCCTCCACTTT. Translated, it gives CASSLLSEQPLHF.

This clonotype was picked up a small number of times. The CDR3 nucleotides read TGCAGCGTCACCGTAGGGGACATATACGAGCAGTACTTC. This sequence encodes CSVTVGDIYEQYF. The chain has TRBV29-1 and TRBJ2-7; a possible D gene is TRBD1 (6 bases). Germline-derived CDR1 and CDR2 are SQVTM and ANQGSEA. Trimming cost V 6 bases and J 4 bases, with 16 bases left between them. This CDR3 region has 13 residues.

The gene calls are TRBV19 and TRBJ2-2, with 10 nucleotides matching TRBD2. V gave up 1 base and J gave up 3 bases; unmatched junction bases: 2. This CDR3 region has 16 residues. Per germline, CDR1 LNHDA and CDR2 SQIVND (reference sequence). The CDR3 sequence: CASSIGGLADTGELFF. CDR3 bases: TGTGCCAGTAGTATAGGTGGACTAGCGGACACCGGGGAGCTGTTTTTT.

This clonotype came up a few times. V gene TRBV5-1 combines with J gene TRBJ2-5; 14 bases are shared with TRBD2. After removal of 4 bases from V and 4 bases from J, the junction contained 6 bases not matched to a gene. Germline V lookup: CDR1 SGHRS, CDR2 YFSETQ. The CDR3 covers 16 residues. CDR3 DNA sequence: TGCGCCAGCAGCATCGGGACTAGCGGGAGTGGAGAGACCCAGTACTTC. It yields the protein CASSIGTSGSGETQYF.

The V call is TRBV3-1, the J call TRBJ2-2, with unresolved D. Germline V gene data show CDR1 as LGHDT and CDR2 as YNNKEL (reference sequence). CDR3 length: 14 residues. Deletions cut 1 base from V and 5 bases from J, with 8 bases between. CDR3 sequence: CASSQGTETGELFF. CDR3 DNA: TGTGCCAGCAGCCAAGGTACAGAGACCGGGGAGCTGTTTTTT.

This clonotype was counted many times. This sequence joins TRBV12-3 or TRBV12-4 and TRBJ2-2; no clear D gene. The CDR3 loop spans 14 amino acids. V was pared by 3 bases and J by 1 base, with 6 bases between. DNA of the CDR3: TGTGCCAGCAGTTTCGGGTTGAACACCGGGGAGCTGTTTTTT. Its translation is CASSFGLNTGELFF.

The gene calls are TRBV29-1 and TRBJ2-7; possibly TRBD2 for D (6 bases). This CDR3 has 13 residues. Germline V gene sequence: CDR1 SQVTM, CDR2 ANQGSEA. Trimming cost V 4 bases and J 3 bases, with 13 bases left between them. DNA of the CDR3: TGCAGCGTTGTGTTTAGCGGCCGCTACGAGCAGTACGTC. Protein: CSVVFSGRYEQYV.

V is TRBV4-1 and J is TRBJ2-7, with D possibly TRBD1 on 5 matching bases. Germline values: CDR1 MGHRA, CDR2 YSYEKL. Trimming removed 2 bases from V and 3 bases from J, with 8 bases in between. The CDR3 length is 13 residues. Here the CDR3 reads CASSQTGFYEQYF. In DNA form, the CDR3 reads TGCGCCAGCAGCCAAACAGGTTTCTACGAGCAGTACTTC.

V gene TRBV25-1 combines with J gene TRBJ2-3, with unresolved D. The CDR3 is 14 residues long. V was pared by 1 base and J by 3 bases, with 8 bases between. Looked up from germline, CDR1 is MGHDK and CDR2 is SYGVNS. The CDR3 DNA follows: TGTGCCAGCAGTGAATCGGTCAAAACAGATACGCAGTATTTT. Protein sequence: CASSESVKTDTQYF.

In this sample, this clonotype turned up many times. The J gene is TRBJ2-4, the V gene TRBV4-1; 10 nucleotides agree with TRBD2. Germline CDR1 reads MGHRA; CDR2 reads YSYEKL. The CDR3 length is 18 residues. V trimming: 2 bases; J trimming: 2 bases; junction bases outside the gene matches: 9. In DNA form, the CDR3 reads TGCGCCAGCAGCCAACGGCTAGCGGGGGAAGGGACCAAAAACATTCAGTACTTC. Protein product: CASSQRLAGEGTKNIQYF.

This clonotype was counted many times. V gene TRBV14 combines with J gene TRBJ2-1; D remains ambiguous. There are 12 residues in the CDR3. Germline lookup yields CDR1 SGHDN and CDR2 FVKESK. V shed 5 bases and J shed 7 bases, with 9 bases lying between them. CDR3 DNA: TGTGCCAGCAGCTTACTACAAAATGAGCAGTTCTTC. Its protein product is CASSLLQNEQFF.

J is TRBJ2-1 and V is TRBV20-1; 9 bases are a match to TRBD2. This CDR3 comprises 16 residues. Germline V CDR1 and CDR2: DFQATT, SNEGSKA (reference sequence). The V and J ends lost 6 bases and 0 bases, in that order; junction bases with no gene match: 9. The CDR3 nucleotides read TGCAGTGCCACCGACCCGGGACTAGCCTCCTACAATGAGCAGTTCTTC. Translated: CSATDPGLASYNEQFF.

The chain links TRBV6-5 to TRBJ1-1; D remains ambiguous. This CDR3 region has 14 residues. Germline CDR1 and CDR2: MNHEY and SVGAGI. V shed 2 bases and J shed 4 bases, with 11 bases lying between them. Written as DNA, the CDR3 is TGTGCCAGCAGTTACATTGGGCCTCCCACTGAAGCTTTCTTT. Translated: CASSYIGPPTEAFF.

This clonotype showed up many times. CDR3 loop: CASSLGEAELARPYINEQFF. The CDR3 DNA is TGCGCCAGCAGCTTGGGGGAAGCGGAACTAGCTCGTCCGTACATCAATGAGCAGTTCTTC. V gene TRBV5-1 combines with J gene TRBJ2-1, with D perhaps TRBD2 (6 bases). The CDR3 has 20 amino acids. With 0 bases removed from V and 6 bases from J, the gap between germline ends came to 28 bases. From germline, CDR1 is SGHRS and CDR2 YFSETQ.

This clonotype was seen a handful of times. CDR3 region: CSVVISRDTQYF. CDR3 bases: TGCAGCGTTGTGATAAGTCGAGATACGCAGTATTTT. The chain is built from TRBV29-1 and TRBJ2-3; unclear D gene. The CDR3 has 12 amino acids. V gave up 4 bases and J gave up 5 bases, with 10 bases separating them. CDR1 and CDR2 (germline): SQVTM, ANQGSEA.

The V and J genes are TRBV5-1 and TRBJ1-2; 8 bases line up with TRBD1. CDR1 SGHRS and CDR2 YFSETQ come from the germline V gene. This CDR3 has 14 residues. V was clipped by 4 bases and J by 8 bases; unmatched bases: 10. The CDR3 sequence is CASSQGASLVGYTF. The CDR3 nucleotides are TGCGCCAGCAGCCAGGGGGCGTCATTGGTCGGCTACACCTTC.

This clonotype was recorded a few times. The chain employs TRBV9 and TRBJ1-5; 7 positions agree with TRBD1. The CDR3 sequence is 15 residues long. V lost 2 bases, J lost 3 bases, and 5 bases stayed unmatched. From germline, CDR1 is SGDLS and CDR2 YYNGEE. The CDR3, as DNA: TGTGCCAGCAGCGTCACAGGGGAGGTCAATCAGCCCCAGCATTTT. It codes for CASSVTGEVNQPQHF.

There are a few counts of this clonotype. The rearrangement links TRBV10-3 to TRBJ1-1; 8 nucleotides line up with TRBD1. J was trimmed by 4 bases and V by 6 bases; bases with no gene match: 7. Germline-derived CDR1 and CDR2 are ENHRY and SYGVKD. The CDR3 contains 14 residues. Here the CDR3 DNA reads TGTGCCATCAGCGGACAGGGAGGGGGCACTGAAGCTTTCTTT. Protein product: CAISGQGGGTEAFF.

This clonotype has at least ten counts. The chain employs TRBV5-1 and TRBJ1-2; the D is unclear. Per germline, CDR1 SGHRS and CDR2 YFSETQ. Trimming took 0 bases from V and 4 from J, leaving 16 bases between them. This CDR3 region has 16 residues. The CDR3 coding sequence is TGCGCCAGCAGCTTGGGGCAGCTGCTTTGGGCCTATGGCTACACCTTC. As protein: CASSLGQLLWAYGYTF.

This clonotype was picked up many times. The V call is TRBV10-3, the J call TRBJ2-5, with D possibly being TRBD2 (5 bases). CDR1 and CDR2 (germline): ENHRY, SYGVKD. Trimming removed 1 base from V and 4 bases from J, with 7 bases in between. The CDR3 is 13 amino acids. In DNA form, the CDR3 reads TGTGCCATCAGTGAGTTGGCGGGAGAGACCCAGTACTTC. This gives the protein CAISELAGETQYF.

This clonotype has ten or more counts. The chain recombines TRBV12-3 or TRBV12-4 with TRBJ2-2; TRBD2 agrees at 7 bases. The CDR3 has 16 residues. V was clipped by 1 base and J by 7 bases; unmatched bases: 9. The CDR3 spells CASSLVGGPVIGELFF. The CDR3 region has the DNA TGTGCCAGCAGTTTAGTGGGAGGGCCGGTAATCGGGGAGCTGTTTTTT.